Listed below are T cell receptor beta chains from one sample, sequenced in a study of T cell responses to AZD1222 COVID-19 vaccine. TCRdb's copy holds only in-frame clones and misses some; the assay was immunoSEQ multiplex PCR. The table has about 120,000 clones, around 89% seen once. The sample consisted of peripheral blood, taken on day 0 of AZD1222 vaccination. The receptors were gathered from an adult in good health. The CDR3 runs from the conserved cysteine through the conserved F or W. The D gene is left open where the match is weak. Not all rows give a size; the values are once, few, many and, for expanded clones, a class.

d_gene,v_gene,j_gene,len,abundance,CDR3nt,CDR3aa
.,TRBV4-1,TRBJ1-2,12,.,TGCGCCAGCAGCCATATTGCGGGAGGCTACACCTTC,CASSHIAGGYTF
.,TRBV9,TRBJ2-7,14,.,TGTGCCAGCAGTGAGCTGCCGGGGTCCTACGAGCAGTACTTC,CASSELPGSYEQYF
TRBD1,TRBV28,TRBJ2-1,17,.,TGTGCCAGCAGTTTTAGGGACAGGGGGATTAAATACAATGAGCAGTTCTTC,CASSFRDRGIKYNEQFF
.,TRBV24-1,TRBJ2-7,16,.,TGTGCCACCAGTGATTTCCCCGGGACCGCGGGCACCGAGCAGTACTTC,CATSDFPGTAGTEQYF
.,TRBV19,TRBJ1-6,15,.,TGTGCCAGTAGTATGCGGGGGGGCGAAAATTCACCCCTCCACTTT,CASSMRGGENSPLHF
.,TRBV5-1,TRBJ2-1,15,.,TGCGCCAGCAGCTTGGGCCGGGGAATGGGCAATGAGCAGTTCTTC,CASSLGRGMGNEQFF
.,TRBV5-1,TRBJ1-1,15,.,TGCGCCAGCAGCTTGGGAGTAGGGGTGAACACTGAAGCTTTCTTT,CASSLGVGVNTEAFF
TRBD2,TRBV18,TRBJ2-4,17,once,TGTGCCAGCTCCCGGGAGGTCCCAGTTCTAGCCAAAAACATTCAGTACTTC,CASSREVPVLAKNIQYF
.,TRBV7-6,TRBJ2-7,18,.,TGTGCCAGCAGCTTCTTCTTTGGGGGTGGGACCAACTCCTACGAGCAGTACTTC,CASSFFFGGGTNSYEQYF
.,TRBV2,TRBJ2-7,13,.,TGTGCCAGCAGTGACGTAGAGGCGGACGAGCAGTACTTC,CASSDVEADEQYF
.,TRBV5-6,TRBJ2-7,15,.,TGTGCCAGCAGCTACGGGGGCGGAGGGGGCTACGAGCAGTACTTC,CASSYGGGGGYEQYF
.,TRBV11-2,TRBJ2-3,14,.,TGTGCCAGCAGCGCCGGGACCTACACAGATACGCAGTATTTT,CASSAGTYTDTQYF
TRBD2,TRBV5-5,TRBJ2-7,17,.,TGTGCCAGCAGATCTGGACAGGGGACTAGCGGGAGCAACGAGCAGTACTTC,CASRSGQGTSGSNEQYF
.,TRBV27,TRBJ2-7,12,few,TGTGCCAGCAGCTCTCCGGCCTACGAGCAGTACTTC,CASSSPAYEQYF
TRBD1,TRBV19,TRBJ1-4,18,.,TGTGCCAGTAGTATAGTCCCCACAGGGGGCTTTGTTATTGAAAAACTGTTTTTT,CASSIVPTGGFVIEKLFF
.,TRBV19,TRBJ2-1,12,.,TGTGCCAGTACCCACGCGGGGAATGAGCAGTTCTTC,CASTHAGNEQFF
.,TRBV24-1,TRBJ2-1,12,.,TGTGCCACCAGTGATTCAGACAATGAGCAGTTCTTC,CATSDSDNEQFF
TRBD1,TRBV5-4,TRBJ1-4,14,few,TGTGCCAGCAGCTTACAGGGGGCAGTTGAAAAACTGTTTTTT,CASSLQGAVEKLFF
TRBD1,TRBV27,TRBJ1-2,16,.,TGTGCCAGCAGTGTCGACAGGGGGCGGCCTAACTATGGCTACACCTTC,CASSVDRGRPNYGYTF
.,TRBV7-3,TRBJ2-3,15,once,TGTGCCAGCAGCTTAACAGGGCCAGTCACAGATACGCAGTATTTT,CASSLTGPVTDTQYF
.,TRBV19,TRBJ1-4,13,.,TGTGCCAGTAGCCCCAGAAAGTATGAAAAACTGTTTTTT,CASSPRKYEKLFF
.,TRBV7-9,TRBJ2-7,14,.,TGTGCCAGCAGCTTAGGTGGCAGGGGTTACGAGCAGTACTTC,CASSLGGRGYEQYF
TRBD2,TRBV28,TRBJ2-3,14,.,TGTGCCAGCGGGAGCGGGGCTAACACAGATACGCAGTATTTT,CASGSGANTDTQYF
TRBD2,TRBV7-3,TRBJ2-6,17,.,TGTGCCAGCAGCGACGGACTAGCGGGATCTGGGGCCAACGTCCTGACTTTC,CASSDGLAGSGANVLTF
.,TRBV2,TRBJ2-5,14,.,TGTGCCAGCAGTGGCGAGATTGGGGGAGAGACCCAGTACTTC,CASSGEIGGETQYF
TRBD1,TRBV19,TRBJ1-5,15,.,TGTGCCAGTAGTATCGGACAGGGAAGCAATCAGCCCCAGCATTTT,CASSIGQGSNQPQHF
TRBD2,TRBV9,TRBJ2-1,16,.,TGTGCCAGCAGCTCTCGGACTAGCTCCTACTACAATGAGCAGTTCTTC,CASSSRTSSYYNEQFF
.,TRBV27,TRBJ2-7,14,.,TGTGCCAGCGTAACCCTAGCATCCCCCTACGAGCAGTACTTC,CASVTLASPYEQYF